This record covers a single T cell receptor (beta chain). Its target is unknown. Germline CDR1 is SGHDT and CDR2 is YYEEEE. The ends lost 3 bases at V and 7 bases at J; junction bases unmatched: 13. This CDR3 comprises 16 residues. The cDNA was generated through 5'RACE incorporating 10-nucleotide random UMIs. Over 180 million TCR-beta sequences from 15-18 subjects came from every sequencing run. TCRdb re-analysed the 5' RACE reads in MiXCR, keeping a single row per CDR3 protein. The sample consists of 50,000 or so distinct CDR3 sequences, around 4% of them appearing once. This sample stems from a study of neurological immune-mediated disorders. The study, taken as a whole, reports: The multiple sclerosis repertoire cluster showed no association with any clinical or MRI feature. The authors stated that larger cohorts are needed.

V is TRBV5-6 and J is TRBJ2-4; 7 bases fit TRBD1. The sequence came from a man aged 55-75 years with multiple sclerosis. Sequencing used PBMCs. The DNA for the CDR3 is TGTGCCAGCAGCTCTGAGCTACAGGGGTTCGAGAACATTCAGTACTTC. Protein sequence: CASSSELQGFENIQYF.